Below, 28 T cell receptor beta chains from the same sample are listed, as sequenced in a study of Ad26.COV2.S vaccination and SARS-CoV-2 variants. Treatment in this sample: around 19 received Ad26.COV2.S at low or high dose, single or two shots; 5 received placebo; per-sample allocation not given. Vaccine and placebo recipients were sampled on day 63 after the first injection. Assay: immunoSEQ multiplex PCR; the TCRdb copy retains only in-frame clones and omits some. The sample contains about 280,000 clones, approximately 87% of which appear only once. Sample: peripheral blood, taken in a trial of Ad26.COV2.S vaccine versus placebo. These receptor sequences come from a person aged 18 to 65 who received the Ad26.COV2.S COVID-19 vaccine or a placebo.

This chain connects TRBV28 to TRBJ2-7; D call uncertain. Germline V CDR1 and CDR2: MDHEN, SYDVKM. This CDR3 spans 16 amino acids. V was clipped by 2 bases and J by 0 bases, with 14 bases between them. The CDR3 DNA reads as TGTGCCAGCAGTTTAGAGTCTAACCCGACCTCCTACGAGCAGTACTTC. Encoded protein: CASSLESNPTSYEQYF.

The chain joins TRBV10-3 to TRBJ1-5; the match to TRBD1 covers 7 bases. There are 15 residues in the CDR3. Trimming cost V 5 bases and J 4 bases; bases outside gene matches: 8. The germline V gene encodes CDR1 ENHRY and CDR2 SYGVKD. The chain's CDR3 is CAISPRDSGNQPQHF. Written as DNA, the CDR3 is TGTGCCATCAGTCCTCGGGACAGCGGTAATCAGCCCCAGCATTTT.

This clone occurred a few times. The chain links TRBV15 to TRBJ2-5; the D is unclear. Between the trimmed V and J ends, which lost 6 bases and 1 base, there was a span of 24 bases. The CDR3 sequence is 18 residues long. CDR1 and CDR2 from the germline V gene are LNHNV and YYDKDF (reference sequence). CDR3 sequence reads: CATRGVGSRPFPQETQYF. The CDR3 DNA reads as TGTGCCACCAGAGGAGTGGGGTCCCGTCCTTTTCCCCAAGAGACCCAGTACTTC.

The CDR3 DNA is TGTGCCTGGAGTGTACAGGTCGAAGCTTTCTTT. Translated, it gives CAWSVQVEAFF. The rearrangement links TRBV30 to TRBJ1-1; tentatively, D is TRBD1 (5 bases). Germline CDR1 and CDR2: GTSNPN and SVGIG (reference sequence). V shed 0 bases and J shed 8 bases, with 7 bases lying between them. The CDR3 sequence is 11 residues long. The whole variable domain, filled in from reference TRBV30 and TRBJ1-1, reads SQTIHQWPATLVQPVGSPLSLECTVEGTSNPNLYWYRQAAGRGLQLLFYSVGIGQISSEVPQNLSASRPQDRQFILSSKKLLLSDSGFYLCAWSVQVEAFFGQGTRLTVV.

The J gene is TRBJ1-5, the V gene TRBV27; the D gene is possibly TRBD1 (6 bases). Trimming cost V 6 bases and J 5 bases, with 17 bases left between them. Germline V CDR1 and CDR2: MNHEY, SMNVEV (reference sequence). This CDR3 comprises 15 residues. This CDR3 is CASRETGTLHQPQHF. CDR3 in DNA: TGTGCCAGCAGGGAGACAGGAACTCTTCATCAGCCCCAGCATTTT.

The V gene is TRBV30, the J gene TRBJ2-1; the D gene is possibly TRBD2 (7 bases). V lost 2 bases to trimming and J lost 7 bases, with 12 bases between them. This CDR3 is built from 13 residues. CDR1 GTSNPN and CDR2 SVGIG come from the germline V gene (reference sequence). CDR3 nucleotide sequence: TGTGCCTGGAGTAGGGGGGGCGTTAATGAGCAGTTCTTC. Its protein product is CAWSRGGVNEQFF.

This clone was counted a single time. The chain carries TRBV30 and TRBJ2-7; maybe TRBD2 (6 bases). Per the germline V gene, CDR1 is GTSNPN and CDR2 is SVGIG (reference sequence). This CDR3 is 14 amino acids long. The V gene lost 4 bases and the J gene lost 6 bases, with 19 bases spanning the gap. CDR3 sequence (DNA): TGTGCCTGGAACCAAGGGACTGCCCAGGGCGAGCAGTACTTC. The encoded protein is CAWNQGTAQGEQYF.

This chain connects TRBV5-4 to TRBJ1-1; D gene uncertain. The ends were cut back, 0 bases at V and 0 bases at J, with 6 bases in the middle. This CDR3 is 14 amino acids long. In germline, CDR1 is SGHNT, CDR2 YYREEE (reference sequence). CDR3 residues: CASSLVSVNTEAFF. The CDR3 bases are TGTGCCAGCAGCTTGGTGTCAGTGAACACTGAAGCTTTCTTT.

This chain joins TRBV30 and TRBJ2-3; D remains unclear. The CDR3 spans 12 residues. Germline CDR1 GTSNPN, CDR2 SVGIG (reference sequence). Trimming removed 4 bases at V and 1 base at J, with 6 bases between. The CDR3 region is CAWTKRTDTQYF. The CDR3 DNA is TGTGCCTGGACTAAGCGCACAGATACGCAGTATTTT.

J is TRBJ2-3 and V is TRBV21-1; the D segment call TRBD1 is taken from the table without a DNA check. TRBV21-1 is classified as a pseudogene. The CDR3 loop spans 18 amino acids. The CDR3 coding sequence is TGTGCCAGCAGCAAATCCCCCGACGGACAGGAAAGCACAGATACGCAGTATTTT. This encodes CASSKSPDGQESTDTQYF.

The rearrangement links TRBV9 to TRBJ1-2; a possible D gene is TRBD1 (5 bases). The ends were cut back, 4 bases at V and 3 bases at J, with 13 bases in the middle. This CDR3 contains 14 residues. Germline loops: CDR1 SGDLS, CDR2 YYNGEE. CDR3 protein: CASSYDVTDYGYTF. The CDR3, as DNA: TGTGCCAGCAGCTACGATGTGACAGACTATGGCTACACCTTC.

The chain links TRBV5-1 to TRBJ2-7; 8 nucleotides match TRBD2. Trimming cost V 4 bases and J 3 bases; bases outside gene matches: 6. Germline lookup yields CDR1 SGHRS and CDR2 YFSETQ. The CDR3 spans 14 residues. The CDR3 region is CASSTGGIDYEQYF. CDR3 nucleotides: TGCGCCAGCAGCACGGGGGGGATCGACTACGAGCAGTACTTC.

J is TRBJ2-1 and V is TRBV7-9, with D possibly TRBD1 on 6 matching bases. The germline V gene encodes CDR1 SEHNR and CDR2 FQNEAQ (reference sequence). V dropped 0 bases and J dropped 6 bases, with 12 bases sitting between them. The CDR3 has 15 residues. The DNA of the CDR3 is TGTGCCAGCAGCTTAGCGCGCGACAGGAGCAATGAGCAGTTCTTC. It yields the protein CASSLARDRSNEQFF.

J is TRBJ1-6 and V is TRBV4-2; D gene ambiguous. The germline gives CDR1 LGHNA, CDR2 YNFKEQ. The V gene lost 0 bases and the J gene lost 8 bases, with 11 bases spanning the gap. The CDR3 is 15 amino acids. CDR3 loop: CASSQDNWGYSPLHF. The CDR3 bases are TGTGCCAGCAGCCAAGATAACTGGGGATATTCACCCCTCCACTTT.

The gene calls are TRBV3-1 (or the pseudogene TRBV3-2) and TRBJ2-3, with a weak D call TRBD2 (6 bases). This CDR3 comprises 17 residues. The V end lost 0 bases, the J end lost 5 bases, and 18 bases lay between the germline ends. The germline V gene has CDR1 LGHDT and CDR2 YNNKEL (reference sequence). The CDR3 here is CASSQDRRDSRGDTQYF. CDR3 DNA sequence: TGTGCCAGCAGCCAAGATAGGCGGGATTCGAGAGGAGATACGCAGTATTTT.

The rearrangement links TRBV29-1 to TRBJ2-1; D is unresolved. The CDR3 consists of 15 residues. V was clipped by 5 bases and J by 5 bases, with 19 bases between them. Per the germline V gene, CDR1 is SQVTM and CDR2 is ANQGSEA. The CDR3 loop reads CSVPASLHLDNEQFF. In DNA form, the CDR3 reads TGCAGCGTTCCCGCCTCGCTCCATCTCGACAATGAGCAGTTCTTC.

This chain connects TRBV29-1 to TRBJ1-1; D not certain. V lost 2 bases and J 4 bases, leaving 11 bases between the germline ends. This CDR3 has 13 residues. Germline assignment: CDR1 SQVTM and CDR2 ANQGSEA. CDR3 DNA sequence: TGCAGCGTTGAACGGGAAGCGGGCACTGAAGCTTTCTTT. It encodes CSVEREAGTEAFF. Full variable domain (remainder filled in from reference TRBV29-1 and TRBJ1-1): SAVISQKPSRDICQRGTSLTIQCQVDSQVTMMFWYRQQPGQSLTLIATANQGSEATYESGFVIDKFPISRPNLTFSTLTVSNMSPEDSSIYLCSVEREAGTEAFFGQGTRLTVV.

J is TRBJ1-4 and V is TRBV11-2, with unresolved D. V lost 5 bases and J 2 bases, leaving 18 bases between the germline ends. The length of the CDR3 is 17 residues. Germline assignment: CDR1 SGHAT and CDR2 FQNNGV. CDR3 coding DNA: TGTGCCAGCAGCCGGCCGCGAGCTCTAGCCACTAATGAAAAACTGTTTTTT. Translating gives CASSRPRALATNEKLFF.

V usage is TRBV7-6 and J usage is TRBJ2-1; perhaps TRBD1 as D (6 bases). Trimming took off 4 bases at V and 3 bases at J, with 13 bases between the two ends. The CDR3 is 15 amino acids. Germline V gives CDR1 SGHVS, CDR2 FNYEAQ. CDR3 protein: CASSSTLGGYNEQFF. In DNA form, the CDR3 reads TGTGCCAGCAGCTCGACACTAGGGGGCTACAATGAGCAGTTCTTC.

The chain has TRBV5-1 and TRBJ1-2; 8 bases are shared with TRBD1. This CDR3 is 14 amino acids long. With 5 bases clipped from V and 4 bases from J, the junction kept 7 bases outside the gene matches. From germline, CDR1 is SGHRS and CDR2 YFSETQ. The CDR3 is CASSQPGTGYGYTF. The CDR3 nucleotides read TGCGCCAGCAGTCAGCCCGGGACAGGCTATGGCTACACCTTC. The variable domain in full, completed from reference TRBV5-1 and TRBJ1-2, reads KAGVTQTPRYLIKTRGQQVTLSCSPISGHRSVSWYQQTPGQGLQFLFEYFSETQRNKGNFPGRFSGRQFSNSRSEMNVSTLELGDSALYLCASSQPGTGYGYTFGSGTRLTVV.

The chain is built from TRBV3-1 (or the pseudogene TRBV3-2) and TRBJ2-4; D remains ambiguous. The CDR3 consists of 13 residues. Germline-derived CDR1 and CDR2 are LGHDT and YNNKEL (reference sequence). V was cut by 4 bases and J by 6 bases, with 10 bases left in between. The CDR3 loop reads CASSRPDVNIQYF. The CDR3 coding sequence is TGTGCCAGCAGCCGCCCGGACGTAAACATTCAGTACTTC.

This clone was detected only a few times. The chain employs TRBV6-5 and TRBJ1-2; 11 nucleotides align to TRBD1. V shed 5 bases and J 8 bases; nucleotides not matched to a gene: 7. The CDR3 sequence is 14 residues long. CDR1 is MNHEY, CDR2 SVGAGI, per germline. The CDR3, as DNA: TGTGCCAGCAGTCTCCGGACAGGGGGCAGCGGCTACACCTTC. Amino acid sequence: CASSLRTGGSGYTF.

This chain links TRBV19 with TRBJ2-7, with 10 positions matching TRBD1. V gave up 3 bases and J gave up 4 bases; unmatched junction bases: 6. Germline V gives CDR1 LNHDA, CDR2 SQIVND (reference sequence). The CDR3 spans 15 residues. CDR3 amino acids: CASSIGTGARYEQYF. Written as DNA, the CDR3 is TGTGCCAGTAGTATTGGGACAGGGGCAAGGTACGAGCAGTACTTC.

The chain recombines TRBV5-6 with TRBJ1-2, with a tentative D call TRBD1 (6 bases). The length of the CDR3 is 15 residues. Germline V lookup: CDR1 SGHDT, CDR2 YYEEEE. Trimming stripped 2 bases from V and 5 bases from J, with 16 bases between. The CDR3 here is CASSFTQGSEYGYTF. The CDR3 DNA is TGTGCCAGCAGCTTCACACAGGGTTCGGAGTATGGCTACACCTTC.

The rearrangement links TRBV27 to TRBJ1-4; no firm D call. Trimming removed 3 bases at V and 4 bases at J, with 12 bases between. The CDR3 is 15 residues long. Germline CDR1 and CDR2: MNHEY and SMNVEV (reference sequence). In nucleotides, the CDR3 is TGTGCCAGCAGTTTGAGGGCAGCCTATAATGAAAAACTGTTTTTT. Protein: CASSLRAAYNEKLFF. The full variable domain, rest sourced from reference TRBV27 and TRBJ1-4, is EAQVTQNPRYLITVTGKKLTVTCSQNMNHEYMSWYRQDPGLGLRQIYYSMNVEVTDKGDVPEGYKVSRKEKRNFPLILESPSPNQTSLYFCASSLRAAYNEKLFFGSGTQLSVL.

The chain employs TRBV7-3 and TRBJ1-2; D is perhaps TRBD1 (6 bases). Germline V lookup: CDR1 SGHTA, CDR2 FQGTGA. The CDR3 extends over 13 amino acids. V was pared by 4 bases and J by 3 bases, with 9 bases between. The CDR3 coding sequence is TGTGCCAGCAGCTCGGGACACGACTATGGCTACACCTTC. Protein product: CASSSGHDYGYTF.

This clone showed up just a few times. The chain joins TRBV2 to TRBJ2-5, with D possibly matching TRBD2 (5 bases). This CDR3 contains 14 residues. Germline-derived CDR1 and CDR2 are SNHLY and FYNNEI. V shed 7 bases and J shed 2 bases, with 14 bases lying between them. The CDR3 here is CASTVDYLQETQYF. The CDR3 DNA follows: TGTGCCAGCACCGTAGACTACTTGCAAGAGACCCAGTACTTC. Full variable domain (rest looked up from reference TRBV2 and TRBJ2-5): EPEVTQTPSHQVTQMGQEVILRCVPISNHLYFYWYRQILGQKVEFLVSFYNNEISEKSEIFDDQFSVERPDGSNFTLKIRSTKLEDSAMYFCASTVDYLQETQYFGPGTRLLVL.

This clone was observed a handful of times. Germline and junction disagree at one end, which may indicate a read error. This chain uses TRBV29-1 with TRBJ2-2, with 8 bases identical to TRBD1. The CDR3 has 13 amino acids. Germline-derived CDR1 and CDR2 are SQVTM and ANQGSEA. CDR3 protein: CSVQIQGVGALFF. CDR3 coding DNA: TGCAGCGTCCAAATACAGGGGGTAGGGGCGCTGTTTTTT.